The clone carrying this T cell receptor (beta chain) was observed once. This sample is part of a study of blood T cell repertoires in COVID-19. TCRdb keeps only in-frame clones here, not all; method: immunoSEQ multiplex PCR. Counted here are roughly 300,000 clones, roughly 82% occurring once; the ten biggest clones make up around 1.5%. Looked up from germline, CDR1 is SGHVS and CDR2 is FQNEAQ. V lost 0 bases and J lost 6; bases outside the gene matches: 8. The CDR3 is 17 amino acids. The chain employs TRBV7-8 and TRBJ2-3; 11 nucleotides align to TRBD2. The sequence was obtained from a woman aged 45-65 years with acute or convalescent COVID-19. Sequencing was performed on peripheral blood. CDR3 in DNA: TGTGCCAGCAGCTTAGCTCTAGCGGGAGGCCCCAGGGATACGCAGTATTTT. It translates to CASSLALAGGPRDTQYF.